The 11 T cell receptor beta chains below come from one sample, sequenced in a study of T cell clones after liver transplantation. Repertoires were generated with immunoSEQ multiplex PCR, while TCRdb's copy carries only in-frame clones and drops some. Of approximately 55,000 clones in the sample, approximately 71% were seen once. Sequences were derived from CD4+ T cells from blood, sampled around 54 months after liver transplant. The source of these receptors is a human patient who received a liver transplant. Some T cells may originate from the graft donor.

This clone was counted at least ten times. The rearrangement uses TRBV27 and TRBJ2-7; TRBD1 matches at 11 bases. V was clipped by 5 bases and J by 4 bases; unmatched bases: 4. This CDR3 spans 14 amino acids. CDR1 and CDR2 (germline): MNHEY, SMNVEV (reference sequence). The CDR3 here is CASSKGQGGYEQYF. In DNA form, the CDR3 reads TGTGCCAGCAGTAAGGGACAGGGGGGGTACGAGCAGTACTTC.

This chain uses TRBV7-2 with TRBJ1-5; TRBD1 is a possible D gene (6 bases). The germline CDR1 and CDR2 sequences are SGHTA and FQGNSA. V dropped 7 bases and J dropped 7 bases, with 20 bases sitting between them. The CDR3 totals 15 residues. CDR3 nucleotide sequence: TGTGCCAGCACCACCCTCCACGACAGGCGCCAGCCCCAGCATTTT. Protein: CASTTLHDRRQPQHF.

CDR3 DNA sequence: TGTGCCAGCAGCTTCCAGCGGGGGGGGAAAGAGACCCAGTACTTC. Translation gives CASSFQRGGKETQYF. This chain uses TRBV11-2 with TRBJ2-5; 10 bases are a match to TRBD2. The CDR3 is 15 residues long. V gave up 3 bases and J gave up 3 bases; unmatched junction bases: 4. From germline, CDR1 is SGHAT and CDR2 FQNNGV.

This sequence joins TRBV19 and TRBJ1-5; D not certain. The ends were cut back, 4 bases at V and 7 bases at J, with 14 bases in the middle. The V gene's germline CDR1 is LNHDA and CDR2 SQIVND (reference sequence). The length of the CDR3 is 14 residues. CDR3 protein: CASSTDMGGQPQHF. CDR3 in DNA: TGTGCCAGTAGTACAGACATGGGAGGGCAGCCCCAGCATTTT. The full variable domain, completed using reference TRBV19 and TRBJ1-5, is DGGITQSPKYLFRKEGQNVTLSCEQNLNHDAMYWYRQDPGQGLRLIYYSQIVNDFQKGDIAEGYSVSREKKESFPLTVTSAQKNPTAFYLCASSTDMGGQPQHFGDGTRLSIL.

This clone was counted a single time. The V and J genes are TRBV2 and TRBJ2-7, with 10 bases aligning to TRBD1. The CDR3 has 14 residues. Germline trimming cut 10 bases from V and 10 bases from J; bases unmatched to any gene: 16. Germline V gives CDR1 SNHLY, CDR2 FYNNEI. The CDR3: CATNNPRDRGYQYF. CDR3 nucleotide sequence: TGTGCCACCAATAACCCTCGGGACAGGGGATACCAGTACTTC.

This clone came up a few times. This chain connects TRBV2 to TRBJ1-2; weak D call: TRBD1 (6 bases). Germline assignment: CDR1 SNHLY and CDR2 FYNNEI. V was clipped by 5 bases and J by 6 bases, with 16 bases between them. The CDR3 contains 14 residues. The CDR3 sequence: CASSRRLGAHGYTF. CDR3 nucleotide sequence: TGTGCCAGCAGTCGTCGGTTGGGGGCGCATGGCTACACCTTC.

J is TRBJ1-1 and V is TRBV7-2; no clear D gene. The CDR3 is made up of 15 amino acids. V was pared by 0 bases and J by 4 bases, with 12 bases between. The germline CDR1 and CDR2 sequences are SGHTA and FQGNSA. The CDR3 DNA is TGTGCCAGCAGCTTAGCGGGAGTGGGGTTCACTGAAGCTTTCTTT. Its translation is CASSLAGVGFTEAFF.

The chain employs TRBV18 and TRBJ2-3; D gene uncertain. Trimming pared 2 bases from V and 2 bases from J, leaving 8 bases between. Germline V gene data show CDR1 as KGHSH and CDR2 as LQKENI. This CDR3 has 14 amino acids. The CDR3 DNA reads TGTGCCAGCTCACCAGTAGCAGACACAGATACGCAGTATTTT. This encodes CASSPVADTDTQYF.

J is TRBJ1-5 and V is TRBV29-1, with 7 nucleotides matching TRBD1. CDR3 length: 14 residues. J lost 3 bases, V lost 6 bases, and 8 bases had no gene match. From germline, CDR1 is SQVTM and CDR2 ANQGSEA. In nucleotides, the CDR3 is TGCAGCGTCTCGGAAGACAGGGTCAATCAGCCCCAGCATTTT. It yields the protein CSVSEDRVNQPQHF.

The chain combines TRBV5-3 with TRBJ1-5, with 7 bases matching TRBD1. TRBV5-3 is treated as an ORF (open reading frame) with a function not yet certain. The CDR3 loop spans 18 amino acids. J was trimmed by 2 bases and V by 4 bases; bases with no gene match: 15. The CDR3 is CARSPIRDRVNGNQPQHF. The DNA for the CDR3 is TGTGCCAGAAGCCCGATTAGAGACAGGGTCAATGGCAATCAGCCCCAGCATTTT.

This clone has more than one count but fewer than ten. The V and J genes are TRBV7-2 and TRBJ1-5; 7 nucleotides agree with TRBD1. This CDR3 region has 17 residues. Germline CDR1 SGHTA, CDR2 FQGNSA. The trim removed 0 bases at V and 7 bases at J, leaving 12 bases unmatched. DNA of the CDR3: TGTGCCAGCAGCTTAGCGGGAGTAGGGGGCGGTTGGCAGCCCCAGCATTTT. Translation gives CASSLAGVGGGWQPQHF.